The 27 T cell receptor beta chains below were found in one sample sequenced in a study of blood T cells in healthy people across ages (dated by TCRdb to 2013 to 2016). The library came from 5' RACE. Sequencer: Illumina HiSeq 2500. A second PCR of about 7 to 12 cycles was run with a J-beta primer mix and a sample-barcoded 5' primer. TCRdb took the public reads, trimmed them with fastp at Q25, ran MiXCR for clone calling and kept in-frame beta chains. Each CDR3 protein gets just one entry, which takes the most common genes and DNA from the rows behind it. Here the sample has 1.5 million or so distinct CDR3 sequences; around two fifths occur a single time. Together, the top ten hold 7.9% of the sample. The sequenced sample consisted of blood. The receptors stem from a woman in her late teens or twenties in good health.

This clonotype turned up a few times. The V call is TRBV3-1, the J call TRBJ2-4; D remains unclear. V gave up 1 base and J gave up 0 bases, with 10 bases separating them. Germline CDR1 LGHDT, CDR2 YNNKEL (reference sequence). The CDR3 has 16 residues. The CDR3 bases are TGTGCCAGCAGCCAAGGGCAACTCATAGCCAAAAACATTCAGTACTTC. It specifies CASSQGQLIAKNIQYF.

This clonotype was seen more than once but under ten times. The V and J genes are TRBV20-1 and TRBJ1-2; D unclear. CDR1 and CDR2 from the germline V gene are DFQATT and SNEGSKA (reference sequence). This CDR3 comprises 11 residues. V was pared by 3 bases and J by 4 bases, with 6 bases between. CDR3 amino acids: CSASAGYGYTF. CDR3 nucleotide sequence: TGCAGTGCTAGTGCGGGCTATGGCTACACCTTC.

This chain joins TRBV24-1 and TRBJ2-3, with 8 bases fitting TRBD2. CDR1 KGHDR and CDR2 SFDVKD come from the germline V gene. V lost 12 bases and J lost 5; bases outside the gene matches: 24. CDR3 size: 18 residues. The CDR3 region is CAPQGTMGVGRARDTQYF. For the CDR3, the DNA is TGTGCCCCCCAAGGAACCATGGGGGTCGGGAGGGCCAGAGATACGCAGTATTTT.

The table lists this clonotype with many counts. This rearrangement joins TRBV29-1 to TRBJ1-2; 7 nucleotides align to TRBD1. The V gene's germline CDR1 is SQVTM and CDR2 ANQGSEA. There are 15 residues in the CDR3. After removal of 3 bases from V and 1 base from J, the junction contained 8 bases not matched to a gene. The CDR3 DNA sequence: TGCAGCGTTGAGGGAGGACAGGACTATAACTATGGCTACACCTTC. Translating it yields CSVEGGQDYNYGYTF.

This chain uses TRBV20-1 with TRBJ2-1; D tentatively reads TRBD1 or TRBD2 (7 bases each). The CDR3 loop spans 15 amino acids. V shed 0 bases and J shed 6 bases, with 15 bases lying between them. Germline CDR1 DFQATT, CDR2 SNEGSKA (reference sequence). The CDR3 loop is CSARDWGGQFNEQFF. CDR3 coding DNA: TGCAGTGCTAGAGATTGGGGGGGACAGTTCAATGAGCAGTTCTTC.

This chain joins TRBV29-1 and TRBJ2-1; 12 bases are a match to TRBD1. From germline, CDR1 is SQVTM and CDR2 ANQGSEA. V lost 6 bases and J lost 8; bases outside the gene matches: 5. The CDR3 sequence is 13 residues long. The CDR3: CSVAGQGAYEQFF. In DNA, the CDR3 is TGCAGCGTCGCGGGACAGGGGGCCTATGAGCAGTTCTTC.

The rearrangement uses TRBV6-1 and TRBJ2-7, with 10 bases aligning to TRBD1. Germline CDR1 reads MNHNS; CDR2 reads SASEGT. The CDR3 has 15 residues. The V and J ends lost 4 bases and 3 bases, in that order; junction bases with no gene match: 6. CDR3 loop: CASSGSGTGVYEQYF. The CDR3 bases are TGTGCCAGCAGTGGCTCCGGGACAGGGGTCTACGAGCAGTACTTC.

This clonotype was observed a few times. CDR3 protein: CASSWDRMNTEAFF. The CDR3 nucleotides read TGTGCCAGCAGTTGGGACAGGATGAACACTGAAGCTTTCTTT. The chain uses TRBV6-5 and TRBJ1-1; TRBD1 agrees at 8 bases. Germline V gives CDR1 MNHEY, CDR2 SVGAGI. Trimming at V came to 4 bases and at J to 0 bases, leaving 1 base not matched to a gene. The CDR3 loop spans 14 amino acids.

This rearrangement joins TRBV20-1 to TRBJ2-7, with D hard to call. The V end lost 0 bases, the J end lost 2 bases, and 8 bases lay between the germline ends. CDR3 size: 13 residues. The germline V gene has CDR1 DFQATT and CDR2 SNEGSKA (reference sequence). CDR3: CSARDSRTYEQYF. CDR3 nucleotides: TGCAGTGCTAGAGATAGTCGTACCTACGAGCAGTACTTC.

The V gene is TRBV3-1, the J gene TRBJ2-1, with 7 bases identical to TRBD1. This CDR3 region has 15 residues. V was clipped by 3 bases and J by 0 bases; unmatched bases: 2. Germline CDR1 and CDR2: LGHDT and YNNKEL (reference sequence). The CDR3 DNA is TGTGCCAGCAGCCAGAGGGACAGCTCCTACAATGAGCAGTTCTTC. This encodes CASSQRDSSYNEQFF.

This clonotype was seen a few times. DNA for the CDR3: TGTGCCAGCAGTTCGAGTCGTATCTCCTACAATGAGCAGTTCTTC. Translation gives CASSSSRISYNEQFF. The gene calls are TRBV27 and TRBJ2-1, with unresolved D. Trimming cost V 4 bases and J 0 bases, with 10 bases left between them. Germline V gives CDR1 MNHEY, CDR2 SMNVEV (reference sequence). CDR3 length equals 15 residues.

Concerning this clonotype: Its ends do not fully match the called genes, so a read error is possible. The chain has TRBV7-3 and TRBJ1-1; the D gene is possibly TRBD1 (5 bases). Per germline, CDR1 SGHTA and CDR2 FQGTGA. The CDR3 totals 16 residues. This CDR3 reads CASSLIGGVGNTEAFF. In nucleotides, the CDR3 is TGCGCCAGCAGCTTAATTGGGGGAGTTGGGAACACTGAAGCTTTCTTT.

In regard to this clonotype: One end of the junction is discordant with germline, which a read error may explain. The rearrangement joins TRBV4-1 to TRBJ2-5; D possibly corresponds to TRBD2 (6 bases). The CDR3 consists of 15 residues. Germline V lookup: CDR1 MGHRA, CDR2 YSYEKL. This CDR3 reads CAGSQFGGPRETQYF. CDR3 nucleotide sequence: TGCGCCGGCAGCCAATTTGGAGGGCCTCGGGAGACCCAGTACTTC.

The genes are TRBV13 and TRBJ2-3; 10 positions match TRBD2. J lost 10 bases, V lost 6 bases, and 10 bases had no gene match. The CDR3 consists of 14 residues. Germline lookup yields CDR1 PRHDT and CDR2 FYEKMQ (reference sequence). The CDR3 DNA sequence: TGTGCCAGCAGAGAACTAGCGGGGTCGCTAGCGCAGTATTTT. Translating gives CASRELAGSLAQYF.

The chain couples TRBV7-9 to TRBJ2-1; the D call may be TRBD1 or TRBD2 (5 bases each). The V gene lost 5 bases and the J gene lost 0 bases, with 20 bases spanning the gap. This CDR3 comprises 18 residues. Germline CDR1 reads SEHNR; CDR2 reads FQNEAQ (reference sequence). The chain's CDR3 is CASSRIPGTGISYNEQFF. CDR3 sequence (DNA): TGTGCCAGCAGCCGAATTCCGGGAACAGGCATCTCCTACAATGAGCAGTTCTTC.

V usage is TRBV5-1 and J usage is TRBJ2-7, with a tentative D call TRBD2 (6 bases). The end of the DNA is better explained by TRBJ2-5, so the J call may be wrong. The CDR3 contains 14 residues. The germline gives CDR1 SGHRS, CDR2 YFSETQ. CDR3 sequence reads: CASSGSGGQETQYF. CDR3 coding DNA: TGCGCCAGCAGCGGTAGCGGCGGGCAAGAGACCCAGTACTTC.

This clonotype was seen only a few times. The J gene is TRBJ2-7, the V gene TRBV12-3 or TRBV12-4; 11 nucleotides line up with TRBD1. The length of the CDR3 is 18 residues. Losses at the gene ends were 5 bases for V and 4 bases for J; bases not matched to a gene: 16. CDR3 DNA: TGTGCCAGCAGTCCTACGGACAGGGGGCTACTGGTTTATTACGAGCAGTACTTC. This sequence encodes CASSPTDRGLLVYYEQYF.

The chain joins TRBV10-3 to TRBJ1-2; D ambiguous. The germline CDR1 and CDR2 sequences are ENHRY and SYGVKD. This CDR3 is built from 15 residues. Trimming took off 4 bases at V and 0 bases at J, with 12 bases between the two ends. CDR3 nucleotides: TGTGCCATCAGTGGCCCGACGGGCGCTAACTATGGCTACACCTTC. Translating it yields CAISGPTGANYGYTF.

The sample holds one count of this clonotype. The rearrangement uses TRBV20-1 and TRBJ2-5; D might be TRBD2 (7 bases). The germline V gene has CDR1 DFQATT and CDR2 SNEGSKA (reference sequence). The CDR3 is 15 residues long. The V end lost 3 bases, the J end lost 2 bases, and 16 bases lay between the germline ends. The CDR3 DNA follows: TGCAGTGCTAGGGTGCGGGGGCGCGGACAAGAGACCCAGTACTTC. Amino acids: CSARVRGRGQETQYF.

The gene calls are TRBV10-3 and TRBJ2-5; TRBD2 is a possible D gene (5 bases). CDR3 size: 14 residues. Trimming stripped 8 bases from V and 1 base from J, with 14 bases between. Germline V gene data show CDR1 as ENHRY and CDR2 as SYGVKD. DNA for the CDR3: TGTGCCATCTCTCCCGGGGTCTCCCAAGAGACCCAGTACTTC. Amino acids: CAISPGVSQETQYF.

This sequence joins TRBV24-1 and TRBJ2-7; possibly TRBD1 for D (5 bases). CDR1 and CDR2 (germline): KGHDR, SFDVKD. V was trimmed by 4 bases and J by 0 bases, leaving 9 bases between them. The CDR3 spans 14 residues. CDR3 region: CATSEGHRSYEQYF. As DNA, the CDR3 is TGTGCCACCAGTGAAGGACACCGCTCCTACGAGCAGTACTTC.

The genes are TRBV20-1 and TRBJ2-5; maybe TRBD2 (5 bases). Germline values: CDR1 DFQATT, CDR2 SNEGSKA (reference sequence). The CDR3 has 13 residues. V gave up 7 bases and J gave up 5 bases, with 17 bases separating them. The CDR3 sequence is CSGADGGRETQYF. The CDR3 region has the DNA TGCAGTGGTGCGGACGGAGGAAGGGAGACCCAGTACTTC.

This clonotype was recorded a few times. The chain is built from TRBV3-1 and TRBJ1-4; D gene uncertain. The CDR3 runs 14 residues. Germline V gene lookup returns CDR1 LGHDT and CDR2 YNNKEL (reference sequence). V lost 4 bases and J lost 2, with 8 bases in between. CDR3 protein: CASSPRVTNEKLFF. CDR3 nucleotides: TGTGCCAGCAGCCCCCGTGTGACTAATGAAAAACTGTTTTTT.

This clonotype was counted a few times. The chain employs TRBV20-1 and TRBJ2-3; D remains ambiguous. From germline, CDR1 is DFQATT and CDR2 SNEGSKA (reference sequence). V was trimmed by 6 bases and J by 6 bases, leaving 19 bases between them. The CDR3 runs to 14 residues. The chain's CDR3 is CSARPLHKTDTQYF. The CDR3 DNA reads as TGCAGTGCCCGCCCCCTACACAAGACTGATACGCAGTATTTT.

This clonotype was counted a few times. The V and J genes are TRBV5-1 and TRBJ2-1, with 7 nucleotides matching TRBD1. Trimming removed 8 bases from V and 3 bases from J; junction bases left unmatched: 8. Germline V gene sequence: CDR1 SGHRS, CDR2 YFSETQ. The CDR3 is made up of 14 amino acids. The CDR3 DNA sequence: TGCGCCAGTCAGGACGGGGACAGCTACAATGAGCAGTTCTTC. Amino acids: CASQDGDSYNEQFF.

This clonotype showed up just a few times. This sequence joins TRBV20-1 and TRBJ1-1, with D possibly TRBD1 on 6 matching bases. The germline gives CDR1 DFQATT, CDR2 SNEGSKA (reference sequence). The CDR3 totals 15 residues. The V end lost 6 bases, the J end lost 3 bases, and 20 bases lay between the germline ends. The CDR3 region has the DNA TGCAGTGCAACTAAACCCCAGGGGTGGGACACTGAAGCTTTCTTT. Its translation: CSATKPQGWDTEAFF.

This clonotype was seen ten or more times. The chain couples TRBV2 to TRBJ1-5; D is uncertain. Germline values: CDR1 SNHLY, CDR2 FYNNEI. V dropped 1 base and J dropped 0 bases, with 7 bases sitting between them. This CDR3 region has 15 residues. CDR3 protein: CASSEGGVSNQPQHF. The CDR3 DNA sequence: TGTGCCAGCAGTGAAGGCGGGGTTAGCAATCAGCCCCAGCATTTT.